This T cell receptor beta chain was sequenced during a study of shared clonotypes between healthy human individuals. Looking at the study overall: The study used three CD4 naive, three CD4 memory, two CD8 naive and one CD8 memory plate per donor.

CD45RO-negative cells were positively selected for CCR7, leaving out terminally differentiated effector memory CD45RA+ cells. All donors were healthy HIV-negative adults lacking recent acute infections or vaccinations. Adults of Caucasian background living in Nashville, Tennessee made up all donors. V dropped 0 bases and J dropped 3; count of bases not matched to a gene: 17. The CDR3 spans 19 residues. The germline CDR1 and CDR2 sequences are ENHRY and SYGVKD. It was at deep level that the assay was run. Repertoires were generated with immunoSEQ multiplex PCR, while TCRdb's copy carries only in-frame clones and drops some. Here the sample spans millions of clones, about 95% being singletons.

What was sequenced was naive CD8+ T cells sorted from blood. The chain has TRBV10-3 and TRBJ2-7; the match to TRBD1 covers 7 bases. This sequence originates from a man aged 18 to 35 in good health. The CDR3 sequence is CAISESNEGASKFLYEQYF. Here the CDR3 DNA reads TGTGCCATCAGTGAGTCGAACGAGGGGGCATCGAAATTTCTCTACGAGCAGTACTTC.